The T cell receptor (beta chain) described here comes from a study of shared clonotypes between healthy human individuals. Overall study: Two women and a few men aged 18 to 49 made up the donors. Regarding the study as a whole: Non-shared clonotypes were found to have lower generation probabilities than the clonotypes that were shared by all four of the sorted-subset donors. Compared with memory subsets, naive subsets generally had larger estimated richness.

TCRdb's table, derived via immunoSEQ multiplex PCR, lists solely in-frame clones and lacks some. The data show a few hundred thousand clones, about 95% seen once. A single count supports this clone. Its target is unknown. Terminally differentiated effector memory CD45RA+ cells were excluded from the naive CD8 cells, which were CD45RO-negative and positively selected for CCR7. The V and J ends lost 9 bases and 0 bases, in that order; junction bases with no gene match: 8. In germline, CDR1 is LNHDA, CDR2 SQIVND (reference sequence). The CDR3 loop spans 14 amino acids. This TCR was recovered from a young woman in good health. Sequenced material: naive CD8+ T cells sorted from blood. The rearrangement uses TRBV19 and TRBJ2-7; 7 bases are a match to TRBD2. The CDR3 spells CARRAGILSYEQYF. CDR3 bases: TGTGCCAGACGAGCGGGGATCCTCTCCTACGAGCAGTACTTC.